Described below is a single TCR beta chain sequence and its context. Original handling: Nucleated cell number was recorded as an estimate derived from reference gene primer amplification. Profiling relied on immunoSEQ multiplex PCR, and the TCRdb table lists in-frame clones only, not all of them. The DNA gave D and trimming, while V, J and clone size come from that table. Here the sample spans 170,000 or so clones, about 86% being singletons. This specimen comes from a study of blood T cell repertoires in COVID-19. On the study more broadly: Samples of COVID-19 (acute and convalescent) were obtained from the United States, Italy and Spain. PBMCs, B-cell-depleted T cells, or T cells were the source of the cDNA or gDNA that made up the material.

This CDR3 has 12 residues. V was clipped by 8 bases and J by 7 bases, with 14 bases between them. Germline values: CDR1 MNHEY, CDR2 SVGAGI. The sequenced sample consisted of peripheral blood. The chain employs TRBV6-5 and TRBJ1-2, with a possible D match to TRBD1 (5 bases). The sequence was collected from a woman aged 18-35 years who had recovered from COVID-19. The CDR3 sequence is CASRAGGPGYTF. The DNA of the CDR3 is TGTGCCAGCCGGGCCGGGGGACCTGGCTACACCTTC.